This T cell receptor (beta chain) was found in a study of cytomegalovirus exposure and HLA in healthy donors. Study-level points and caveats: There were 160 or so TCR beta chains listed as cytomegalovirus-associated. Relative to the roughly 700-donor mean, N-insertions were reportedly fewer in an Asian-associated ancestry cluster in a later analysis. Earlier findings revealed that most TCR beta V segments proved productive either about 90% or about 30% of the time.

This CDR3 spans 15 amino acids. V trimming: 2 bases; J trimming: 5 bases; junction bases outside the gene matches: 5. Germline CDR1 is MNHNS and CDR2 is SASEGT. Notes on this clone: Its antigen is not known.

The PCR employed 60 Vbeta primers together with 13 Jbeta primers. The protocol was immunoSEQ multiplex PCR, while the TCRdb copy is restricted to in-frame clones and leaves out a portion. The data contain about 150,000 clones, approximately 85% of them seen just once; the ten biggest clones take up approximately 6%. The donors (healthy individuals) were bone marrow donors. The sample was PBMCs. The TCR originated in a man aged 45-60 years in good health and CMV-seropositive. The chain joins TRBV6-1 to TRBJ2-3; TRBD1 agrees at 9 bases. The CDR3 here is CASSETGGREDTQYF. CDR3 nucleotides: TGTGCCAGCAGTGAAACAGGGGGCAGGGAAGATACGCAGTATTTT.